These 12 T cell receptor beta chains were all obtained from the same sample, sequenced in a study of blood T cell repertoires in COVID-19. The data were produced by immunoSEQ multiplex PCR, yet TCRdb's version contains in-frame clones alone and is incomplete. The data show 130,000 to 150,000 clones, approximately 80% seen once. The sequencing input was peripheral blood. These receptor sequences come from a man between 65 and 80 years old who had recovered from COVID-19.

The rearrangement links TRBV3-1 (or the pseudogene TRBV3-2) to TRBJ1-1, with TRBD1 as a possible D gene (5 bases). Germline V gene sequence: CDR1 LGHDT, CDR2 YNNKEL (reference sequence). The V and J ends lost 4 bases and 5 bases respectively, with 20 bases between them. The CDR3 totals 16 residues. DNA for the CDR3: TGTGCCAGCAGCCTAGGGACTGGGATGGTAGGTACTGAAGCTTTCTTT. Translation gives CASSLGTGMVGTEAFF.

Comment on this clone: Other DNA sequences of this sample code for an identical CDR3. The CDR3 region has the DNA TGTGCCAGCAGCTTAGGGGCAGCCGATACGCAGTATTTT. This translates into CASSLGAADTQYF. V is TRBV7-2 and J is TRBJ2-3; D is ambiguous. V was cut by 1 base and J by 6 bases, with 8 bases left in between. Germline V gene sequence: CDR1 SGHTA, CDR2 FQGNSA. The CDR3 has 13 amino acids.

Regarding this clone: The junction departs from germline at one end; a sequencing error may be responsible. The chain recombines TRBV4-3 with TRBJ2-1; no firm D call. The CDR3 extends over 17 amino acids. The germline CDR1 and CDR2 sequences are LGHNA and YSLEER. The CDR3 DNA is TGCGCCAGCAGCAAAGAGCCTGGCTCTAGCTCCTACAATGAGCAGTTCTTC. Its translation: CASSKEPGSSSYNEQFF.

J is TRBJ2-1 and V is TRBV9, with 12 bases that match TRBD2. CDR3 length: 17 residues. From germline, CDR1 is SGDLS and CDR2 YYNGEE. J was trimmed by 6 bases and V by 4 bases; bases with no gene match: 11. CDR3 in amino acids: CASSSQATSGSFNEQFF. As DNA, the CDR3 is TGTGCCAGCAGCTCCCAGGCGACTAGCGGGAGTTTCAATGAGCAGTTCTTC.

V gene TRBV6-5 combines with J gene TRBJ2-7; 11 nucleotides align to TRBD1. The length of the CDR3 is 13 residues. CDR1 MNHEY and CDR2 SVGAGI come from the germline V gene. V lost 6 bases, J lost 5 bases, and 3 bases stayed unmatched. This chain's CDR3 is CASRGQGGNEQYF. The CDR3 region has the DNA TGTGCCAGCAGGGGACAGGGGGGCAACGAGCAGTACTTC.

The chain combines TRBV27 with TRBJ1-1; TRBD1 is a possible D gene (6 bases). The V and J ends lost 6 bases and 2 bases respectively, with 10 bases between them. CDR3 size: 13 residues. CDR1 and CDR2 from the germline V gene are MNHEY and SMNVEV (reference sequence). In DNA form, the CDR3 reads TGTGCCAGCAGCAGGACAGTCAACACTGAAGCTTTCTTT. Protein: CASSRTVNTEAFF.

This clone was counted between two and nine times. V and J are TRBV7-9 and TRBJ2-7, with D possibly being TRBD2 (6 bases). V lost 1 base, J lost 1 base, and 11 bases lay in between. The germline gives CDR1 SEHNR, CDR2 FQNEAQ (reference sequence). The CDR3 is 15 amino acids. The CDR3 DNA reads TGTGCCAGCAGCTTAGGATCTAGCGCTTCCTACGAGCAGTACTTC. It is translated as CASSLGSSASYEQYF.

The chain has TRBV6-5 and TRBJ2-2, with 9 bases fitting TRBD1. J gave up 7 bases and V 4 bases, and 4 bases lay outside the gene matches. CDR1 is MNHEY, CDR2 SVGAGI, per germline. This CDR3 has 14 residues. In DNA, the CDR3 is TGTGCCAGCAGTTGGGGACAGGGCGACGGGGAGCTGTTTTTT. As protein: CASSWGQGDGELFF.

The chain joins TRBV29-1 to TRBJ2-1; no reliable D call. V lost 4 bases, J lost 6 bases, and 10 bases lay in between. This CDR3 comprises 12 residues. The germline CDR1 and CDR2 sequences are SQVTM and ANQGSEA. The DNA for the CDR3 is TGCAGCGTTGGTAGACAAATCAATGAGCAGTTCTTC. Its protein is CSVGRQINEQFF.

In DNA form, the CDR3 reads TGTGCCAGCAGCGCCACAGGGGGCCTGAACACTGAAGCTTTCTTT. Amino acid sequence: CASSATGGLNTEAFF. The chain has TRBV7-9 and TRBJ1-1; 9 bases agree with TRBD1. The CDR3 is made up of 15 amino acids. With V trimmed by 5 bases and J by 0 bases, 4 bases remained unmatched. Per germline, CDR1 SEHNR and CDR2 FQNEAQ (reference sequence).

This sequence joins TRBV29-1 and TRBJ2-5; D remains ambiguous. Trimming took 7 bases from V and 4 from J, leaving 13 bases between them. From germline, CDR1 is SQVTM and CDR2 ANQGSEA. This CDR3 has 12 amino acids. The CDR3 DNA reads TGCAGCGCCGATAGCCCGGGAGAGACCCAGTACTTC. This translates into CSADSPGETQYF.

The rearrangement links TRBV5-1 to TRBJ2-3; tentative D call: TRBD2 (5 bases). The CDR3 runs to 15 residues. Deletions cut 1 base from V and 0 bases from J, with 9 bases between. Germline V gene sequence: CDR1 SGHRS, CDR2 YFSETQ. The CDR3 DNA is TGCGCCAGCAGCTTGAGAGCGGCTAGCACAGATACGCAGTATTTT. Protein sequence: CASSLRAASTDTQYF.